The TCR beta chain described here comes from a study of liver allograft versus peripheral blood T cells (dated by TCRdb to 2018 to 2021). Study-level background: The study compared T cell receptor repertoires found within transplanted livers against repertoires in the peripheral blood of liver transplant recipients.

This sample was sequenced with an Illumina MiSeq. Starting from the raw public reads, TCRdb applied fastp trimming at Q25, assembled clones with MiXCR and retained in-frame beta chains. Each record represents a unique CDR3 protein, reported with the most common genes and DNA among its rows. In this sample the table shows roughly 13,000 distinct CDR3 sequences, approximately 22% of which occur a single time. The ten largest clones represent less than 6% of the sample. The CDR3 sequence holds 12 residues, the cysteine and phenylalanine included. Just the 36-base CDR3 DNA is kept, in frame starting at base 1. Taken from the germline V gene (reference sequence), the CDR1 and CDR2 loops are GTSNPN and SVGIG. Concerning this clonotype itself: Its recognized antigen is unknown. Base quality data are lacking; no much larger clone is found one base away.

Summary of the overall study and its limitations: T cell receptor repertoires inside liver allografts were reported to be different from the repertoires detected in peripheral blood.

This clonotype was obtained from a human patient who had a liver transplant. Because of the transplant, the T cells may be the graft donor's rather than the patient's own. Recombination connected TRBV30 to TRBJ1-4; TRBD1 lines up with 9 middle nucleotides. This receptor carries the CDR3 CADRGSNEKLFF. The DNA sequence is as follows: TGTGCGGACAGGGGATCTAATGAAAAACTGTTTTTT.